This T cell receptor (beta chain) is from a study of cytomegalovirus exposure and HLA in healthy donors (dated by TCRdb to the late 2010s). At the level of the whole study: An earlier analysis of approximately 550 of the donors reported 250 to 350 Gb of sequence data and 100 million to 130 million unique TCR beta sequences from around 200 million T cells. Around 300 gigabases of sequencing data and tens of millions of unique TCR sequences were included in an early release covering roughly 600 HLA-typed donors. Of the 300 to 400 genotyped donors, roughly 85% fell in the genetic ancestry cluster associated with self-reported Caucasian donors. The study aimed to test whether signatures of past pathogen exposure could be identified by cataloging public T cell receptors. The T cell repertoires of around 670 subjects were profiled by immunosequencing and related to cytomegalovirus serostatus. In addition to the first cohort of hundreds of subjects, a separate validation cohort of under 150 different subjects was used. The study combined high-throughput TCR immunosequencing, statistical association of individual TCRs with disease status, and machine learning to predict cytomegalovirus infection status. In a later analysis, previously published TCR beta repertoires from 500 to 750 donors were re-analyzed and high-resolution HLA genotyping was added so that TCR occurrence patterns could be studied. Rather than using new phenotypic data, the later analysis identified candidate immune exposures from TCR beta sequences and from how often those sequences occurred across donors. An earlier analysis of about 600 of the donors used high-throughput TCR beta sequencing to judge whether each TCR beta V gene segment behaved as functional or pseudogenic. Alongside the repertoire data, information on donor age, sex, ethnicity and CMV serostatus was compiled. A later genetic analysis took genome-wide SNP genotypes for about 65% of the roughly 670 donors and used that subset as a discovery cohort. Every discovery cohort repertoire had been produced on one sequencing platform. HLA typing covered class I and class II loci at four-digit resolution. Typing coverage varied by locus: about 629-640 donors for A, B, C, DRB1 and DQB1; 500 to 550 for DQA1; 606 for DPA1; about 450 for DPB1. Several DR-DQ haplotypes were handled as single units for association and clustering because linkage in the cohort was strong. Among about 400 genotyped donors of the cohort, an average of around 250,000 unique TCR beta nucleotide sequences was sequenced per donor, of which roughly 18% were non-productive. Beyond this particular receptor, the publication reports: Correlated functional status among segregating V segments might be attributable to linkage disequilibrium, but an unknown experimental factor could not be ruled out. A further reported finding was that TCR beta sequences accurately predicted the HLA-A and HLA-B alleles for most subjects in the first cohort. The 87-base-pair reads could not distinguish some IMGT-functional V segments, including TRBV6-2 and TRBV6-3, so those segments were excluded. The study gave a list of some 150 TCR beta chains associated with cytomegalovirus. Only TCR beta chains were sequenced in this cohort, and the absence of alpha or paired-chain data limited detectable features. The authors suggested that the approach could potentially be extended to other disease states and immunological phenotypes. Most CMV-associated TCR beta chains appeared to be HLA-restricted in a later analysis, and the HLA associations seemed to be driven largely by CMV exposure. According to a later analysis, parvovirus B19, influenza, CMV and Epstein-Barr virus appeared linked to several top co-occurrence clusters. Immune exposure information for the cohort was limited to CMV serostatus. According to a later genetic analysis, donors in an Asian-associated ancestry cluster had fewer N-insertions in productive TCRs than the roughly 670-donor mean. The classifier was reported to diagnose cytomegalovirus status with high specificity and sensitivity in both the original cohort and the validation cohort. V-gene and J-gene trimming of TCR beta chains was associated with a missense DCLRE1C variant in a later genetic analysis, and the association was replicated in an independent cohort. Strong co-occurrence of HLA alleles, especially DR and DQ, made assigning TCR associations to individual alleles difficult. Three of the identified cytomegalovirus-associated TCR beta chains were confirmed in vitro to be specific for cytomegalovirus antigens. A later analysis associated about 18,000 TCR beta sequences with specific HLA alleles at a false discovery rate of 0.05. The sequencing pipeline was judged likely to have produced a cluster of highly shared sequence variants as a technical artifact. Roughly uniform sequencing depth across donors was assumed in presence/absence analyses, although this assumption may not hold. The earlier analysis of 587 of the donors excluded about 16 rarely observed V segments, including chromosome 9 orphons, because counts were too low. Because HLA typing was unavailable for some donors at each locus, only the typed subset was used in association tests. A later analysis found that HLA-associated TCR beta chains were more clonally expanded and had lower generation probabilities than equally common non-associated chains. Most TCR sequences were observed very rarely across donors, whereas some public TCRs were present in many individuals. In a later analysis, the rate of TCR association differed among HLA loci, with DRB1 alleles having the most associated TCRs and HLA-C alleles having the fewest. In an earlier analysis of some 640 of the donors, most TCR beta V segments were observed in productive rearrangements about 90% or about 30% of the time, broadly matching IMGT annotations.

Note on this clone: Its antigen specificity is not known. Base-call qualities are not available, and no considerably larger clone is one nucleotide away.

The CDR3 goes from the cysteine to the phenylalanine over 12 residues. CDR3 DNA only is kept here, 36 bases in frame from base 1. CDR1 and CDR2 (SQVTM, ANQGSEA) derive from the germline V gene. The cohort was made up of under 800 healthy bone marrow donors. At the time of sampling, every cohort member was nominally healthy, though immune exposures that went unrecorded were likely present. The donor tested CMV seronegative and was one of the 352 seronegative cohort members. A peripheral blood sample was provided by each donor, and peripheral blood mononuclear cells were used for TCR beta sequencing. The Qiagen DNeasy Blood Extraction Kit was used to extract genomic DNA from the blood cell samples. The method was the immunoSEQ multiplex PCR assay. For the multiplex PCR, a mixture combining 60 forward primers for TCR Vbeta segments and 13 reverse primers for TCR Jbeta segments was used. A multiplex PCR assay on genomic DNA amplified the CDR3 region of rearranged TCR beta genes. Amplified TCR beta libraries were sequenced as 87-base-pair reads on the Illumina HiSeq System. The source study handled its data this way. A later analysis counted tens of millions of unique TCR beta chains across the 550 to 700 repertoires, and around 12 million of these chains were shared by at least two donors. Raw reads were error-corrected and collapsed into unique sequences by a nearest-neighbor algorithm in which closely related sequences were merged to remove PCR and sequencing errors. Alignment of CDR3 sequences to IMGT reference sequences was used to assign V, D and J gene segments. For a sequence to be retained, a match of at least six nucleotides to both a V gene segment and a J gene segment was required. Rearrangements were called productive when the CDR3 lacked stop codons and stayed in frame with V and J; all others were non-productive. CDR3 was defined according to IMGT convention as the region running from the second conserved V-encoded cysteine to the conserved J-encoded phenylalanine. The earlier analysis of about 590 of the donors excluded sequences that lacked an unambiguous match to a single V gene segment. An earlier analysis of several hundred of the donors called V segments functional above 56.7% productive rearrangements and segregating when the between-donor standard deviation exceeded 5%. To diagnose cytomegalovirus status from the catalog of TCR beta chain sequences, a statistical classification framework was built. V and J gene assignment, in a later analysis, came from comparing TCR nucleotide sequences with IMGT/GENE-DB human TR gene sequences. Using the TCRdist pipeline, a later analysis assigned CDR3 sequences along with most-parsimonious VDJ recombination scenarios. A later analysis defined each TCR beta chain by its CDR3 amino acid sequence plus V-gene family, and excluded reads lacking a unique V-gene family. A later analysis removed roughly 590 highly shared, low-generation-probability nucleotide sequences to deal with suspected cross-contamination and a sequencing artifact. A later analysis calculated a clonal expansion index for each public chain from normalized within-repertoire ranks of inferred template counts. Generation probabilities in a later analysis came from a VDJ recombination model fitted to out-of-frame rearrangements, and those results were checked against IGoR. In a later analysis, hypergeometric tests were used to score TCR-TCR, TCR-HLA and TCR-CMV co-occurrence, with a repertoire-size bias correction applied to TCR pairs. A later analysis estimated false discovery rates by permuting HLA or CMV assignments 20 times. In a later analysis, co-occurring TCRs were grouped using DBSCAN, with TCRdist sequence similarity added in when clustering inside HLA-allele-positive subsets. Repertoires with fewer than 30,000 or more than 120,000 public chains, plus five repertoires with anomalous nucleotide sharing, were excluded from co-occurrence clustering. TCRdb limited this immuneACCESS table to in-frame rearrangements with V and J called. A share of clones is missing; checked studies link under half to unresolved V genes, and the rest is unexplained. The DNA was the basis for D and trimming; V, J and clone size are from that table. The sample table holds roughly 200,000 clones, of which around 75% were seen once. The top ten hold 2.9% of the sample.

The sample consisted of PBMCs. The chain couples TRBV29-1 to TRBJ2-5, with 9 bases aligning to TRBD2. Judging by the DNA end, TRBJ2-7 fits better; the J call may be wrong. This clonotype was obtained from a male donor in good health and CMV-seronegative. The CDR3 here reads CSVQRGAYEQYF. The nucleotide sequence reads TGCAGCGTTCAGCGGGGGGCCTACGAGCAGTACTTC.